The 29 T cell receptor beta chains reported below all come from one sample, sequenced in a study of shared clonotypes between healthy human individuals. TCRdb keeps only in-frame clones here, not all; method: immunoSEQ multiplex PCR. The table lists a few million clones, 85% to 95% of them singletons. The specimen was naive CD4+ T cells from PBMCs. The subset denotes: CD45RA+ positively selected. These receptors originate from a man between 18 and 29 years old in good health. Some clones in this sample may be carry-over from other donors' samples.

The J gene is TRBJ1-4, the V gene TRBV25-1, with 7 bases lining up with TRBD1. Per germline, CDR1 MGHDK and CDR2 SYGVNS. Losses at the gene ends were 1 base for V and 4 bases for J; bases not matched to a gene: 3. CDR3 length: 15 residues. The CDR3 protein is CASSELPGGNEKLFF. Written as DNA, the CDR3 is TGTGCCAGCAGTGAATTACCAGGGGGTAATGAAAAACTGTTTTTT.

The gene calls are TRBV11-2 and TRBJ2-1; D is uncertain. V gave up 5 bases and J gave up 2 bases, with 10 bases separating them. The CDR3 has 14 residues. Germline V gene lookup returns CDR1 SGHAT and CDR2 FQNNGV. In DNA form, the CDR3 reads TGTGCCAGCAGCCCCGAAACCCCCTACAATGAGCAGTTCTTC. It encodes CASSPETPYNEQFF. Combining the CDR3 with reference TRBV11-2 and TRBJ2-1 gives the whole variable domain EAGVAQSPRYKIIEKRQSVAFWCNPISGHATLYWYQQILGQGPKLLIQFQNNGVVDDSQLPKDRFSAERLKGVDSTLKIQPAKLEDSAVYLCASSPETPYNEQFFGPGTRLTVL.

This sequence joins TRBV2 and TRBJ2-7, with 7 bases matching TRBD1. After removal of 1 base from V and 9 bases from J, the junction contained 12 bases not matched to a gene. CDR3 length equals 15 residues. Per germline, CDR1 SNHLY and CDR2 FYNNEI. CDR3 sequence reads: CASSEDGTVRRRQYF. Here the CDR3 DNA reads TGTGCCAGCAGTGAAGACGGGACAGTTCGGAGGAGGCAGTACTTC.

V and J are TRBV7-2 and TRBJ2-7, with TRBD2 identical over 10 bases. Trimming cost V 2 bases and J 3 bases; bases outside gene matches: 7. Germline CDR1 SGHTA, CDR2 FQGNSA. This CDR3 is 16 amino acids long. The CDR3 DNA is TGTGCCAGCAGCTTACTTCTAGCGGGAGTCAACTACGAGCAGTACTTC. Translation: CASSLLLAGVNYEQYF.

The rearrangement links TRBV5-6 to TRBJ2-7, with TRBD2 as a possible D gene (5 bases). Trimming removed 0 bases from V and 4 bases from J, with 17 bases in between. Germline values: CDR1 SGHDT, CDR2 YYEEEE. The CDR3 is 16 amino acids. The chain's CDR3 is CASSLALGGEGYEQYF. The CDR3 DNA sequence: TGTGCCAGCAGCTTGGCCCTAGGAGGAGAAGGGTACGAGCAGTACTTC.

This chain uses TRBV6-5 with TRBJ2-3; TRBD2 matches 7 bases. Germline V gene data show CDR1 as MNHEY and CDR2 as SVGAGI. J gave up 2 bases and V 4 bases, and 6 bases lay outside the gene matches. The CDR3 totals 15 residues. CDR3 amino acids: CASSFPGGHTDTQYF. CDR3 bases: TGTGCCAGCAGTTTTCCGGGAGGCCACACAGATACGCAGTATTTT.

This chain joins TRBV15 and TRBJ2-7; TRBD1 aligns across 9 bases. Germline V gene lookup returns CDR1 LNHNV and CDR2 YYDKDF (reference sequence). The junction had 13 bases not matched to a gene; V was cut back by 2 bases and J by 8 bases. This CDR3 is built from 16 residues. CDR3 DNA sequence: TGTGCCACCAGCAGAACACCGGACAGGGGTCAGTCCAAGCAGTACTTC. This sequence encodes CATSRTPDRGQSKQYF. Based on the CDR3 plus reference TRBV15 and TRBJ2-7, the full variable domain is DAMVIQNPRYQVTQFGKPVTLSCSQTLNHNVMYWYQQKSSQAPKLLFHYYDKDFNNEADTPDNFQSRRPNTSFCFLDIRSPGLGDTAMYLCATSRTPDRGQSKQYFGPGTRLTVT.

The J gene is TRBJ2-5, the V gene TRBV28, with D perhaps given as TRBD1 or TRBD2 (5 bases each). V gave up 6 bases and J gave up 5 bases, with 16 bases separating them. Germline values: CDR1 MDHEN, CDR2 SYDVKM. This CDR3 spans 14 amino acids. CDR3 coding DNA: TGTGCCAGCAGAACCCCAACTTGGGGGGAGACCCAGTACTTC. It translates to CASRTPTWGETQYF. Combining the CDR3 with reference TRBV28 and TRBJ2-5 gives the whole variable domain DVKVTQSSRYLVKRTGEKVFLECVQDMDHENMFWYRQDPGLGLRLIYFSYDVKMKEKGDIPEGYSVSREKKERFSLILESASTNQTSMYLCASRTPTWGETQYFGPGTRLLVL.

This sequence joins TRBV11-2 and TRBJ1-4; D is unresolved. There are 15 residues in the CDR3. Germline V gene sequence: CDR1 SGHAT, CDR2 FQNNGV. V lost 2 bases and J 8 bases, leaving 15 bases between the germline ends. CDR3 protein: CASSLLAVAEEKLFF. CDR3 nucleotide sequence: TGTGCCAGCAGCTTATTAGCGGTGGCAGAAGAAAAACTGTTTTTT.

V and J are TRBV10-1 and TRBJ2-7; tentative D call: TRBD2 (6 bases). This CDR3 comprises 15 residues. V was clipped by 4 bases and J by 5 bases, with 18 bases between them. The germline V gene encodes CDR1 WNHNN and CDR2 SYGVQD (reference sequence). CDR3 nucleotide sequence: TGCGCCAGCAGTGTCGGGCGGGGTCCTCAAAACGAGCAGTACTTC. It encodes CASSVGRGPQNEQYF.

V is TRBV7-9 and J is TRBJ2-5, with TRBD1 identical over 8 bases. The CDR3 runs to 15 residues. Per the germline V gene, CDR1 is SEHNR and CDR2 is FQNEAQ (reference sequence). J gave up 1 base and V 1 base, and 2 bases lay outside the gene matches. CDR3 protein: CASSLEGTGQETQYF. In nucleotides, the CDR3 is TGTGCCAGCAGCTTAGAAGGGACAGGCCAAGAGACCCAGTACTTC.

This clone occurred a few times. V is TRBV10-3 and J is TRBJ1-1; 7 bases map to TRBD1. V was clipped by 3 bases and J by 5 bases; unmatched bases: 3. CDR1 is ENHRY and CDR2 is SYGVKD in the germline V gene. The CDR3 consists of 13 residues. CDR3 sequence reads: CAISEQGQTEAFF. The CDR3 bases are TGTGCCATCAGTGAACAGGGGCAGACTGAAGCTTTCTTT.

This chain joins TRBV29-1 and TRBJ2-3, with 12 bases matching TRBD2. The CDR3 runs to 16 residues. Looked up from germline, CDR1 is SQVTM and CDR2 is ANQGSEA. V trimming: 4 bases; J trimming: 5 bases; junction bases outside the gene matches: 10. The DNA for the CDR3 is TGCAGCGTTGCATTGCTAGCGGGAGGGCCGGGAGATACGCAGTATTTT. It encodes CSVALLAGGPGDTQYF.

The chain recombines TRBV6-1 with TRBJ2-7; 8 bases agree with TRBD2. The CDR3 spans 14 residues. Unmatched junction bases numbered 5, after V lost 3 bases and J lost 4 bases. Germline-derived CDR1 and CDR2 are MNHNS and SASEGT. In DNA, the CDR3 is TGTGCCAGCAGTGATTCAGCGGGAGTTTACGAGCAGTACTTC. Protein sequence: CASSDSAGVYEQYF.

This chain uses TRBV28 with TRBJ2-7; TRBD2 matches at 9 bases. With V trimmed by 7 bases and J by 2 bases, 6 bases remained unmatched. This CDR3 is 14 amino acids long. Germline lookup yields CDR1 MDHEN and CDR2 SYDVKM. The CDR3 here is CASTTPSGTYEQYF. DNA for the CDR3: TGTGCCAGCACCACCCCTAGCGGGACCTACGAGCAGTACTTC.

This sequence joins TRBV7-2 and TRBJ1-2; D not resolved. Germline CDR1 is SGHTA and CDR2 is FQGNSA. V was pared by 2 bases and J by 0 bases, with 10 bases between. The CDR3 has 15 amino acids. CDR3 DNA sequence: TGTGCCAGCAGCTTACTCCGGGCGTCTAACTATGGCTACACCTTC. Protein sequence: CASSLLRASNYGYTF.

This rearrangement joins TRBV4-3 to TRBJ2-2; tentative D call: TRBD2 (5 bases). Germline CDR1 LGHNA, CDR2 YSLEER. The germline V and J ends were trimmed by 1 base and 6 bases, with 9 bases remaining between them. This CDR3 has 14 amino acids. The CDR3 loop reads CASSQATSPGELFF. The CDR3 DNA is TGCGCCAGCAGCCAAGCCACTAGTCCCGGGGAGCTGTTTTTT.

The chain uses TRBV7-2 and TRBJ2-7; no firm D call. Per the germline V gene, CDR1 is SGHTA and CDR2 is FQGNSA. Between the trimmed V and J ends, which lost 4 bases and 1 base, there was a span of 8 bases. The CDR3 has 13 residues. In DNA, the CDR3 is TGTGCCAGCAGCTCCCAAGATTCCTACGAGCAGTACTTC. Amino acids: CASSSQDSYEQYF.

CDR3 bases: TGTGCCAGCATCACTACAGGGGGCGGTGGGGCCAACGTCCTGACTTTC. Translation gives CASITTGGGGANVLTF. The chain joins TRBV2 to TRBJ2-6, with 9 bases matching TRBD1. V lost 7 bases, J lost 3 bases, and 7 bases stayed unmatched. Looked up from germline, CDR1 is SNHLY and CDR2 is FYNNEI. The CDR3 contains 16 residues.

This clone came up once. This sequence joins TRBV5-1 and TRBJ1-4, with D possibly matching TRBD1 (6 bases). Germline CDR1 SGHRS, CDR2 YFSETQ. The V and J ends lost 1 base and 3 bases respectively, with 13 bases between them. There are 16 residues in the CDR3. CDR3 in amino acids: CASSLYREGANEKLFF. Here the CDR3 DNA reads TGCGCCAGCAGCTTGTACAGGGAAGGGGCTAATGAAAAACTGTTTTTT. The variable domain in full, completed from reference TRBV5-1 and TRBJ1-4, reads KAGVTQTPRYLIKTRGQQVTLSCSPISGHRSVSWYQQTPGQGLQFLFEYFSETQRNKGNFPGRFSGRQFSNSRSEMNVSTLELGDSALYLCASSLYREGANEKLFFGSGTQLSVL.

This chain links TRBV2 with TRBJ2-7, with D perhaps TRBD1 or TRBD2 (7 bases each). The germline V gene encodes CDR1 SNHLY and CDR2 FYNNEI. The CDR3 consists of 13 residues. With 5 bases removed from V and 5 bases from J, the gap between germline ends came to 13 bases. CDR3 coding DNA: TGTGCCAGCAGTCGACAGGGAGGGGACGAGCAGTACTTC. As protein: CASSRQGGDEQYF.

This clone has just one count. The CDR3 bases are TGTGCCAGCAGCCGACAGATGGAAGGTAGCGGGAGCTCCTACGAGCAGTACTTC. Its translation: CASSRQMEGSGSSYEQYF. The V and J genes are TRBV4-2 and TRBJ2-7; 9 nucleotides agree with TRBD2. Germline CDR1 and CDR2: LGHNA and YNFKEQ. There are 18 residues in the CDR3. V was clipped by 4 bases and J by 0 bases; unmatched bases: 13.

The chain recombines TRBV9 with TRBJ2-3, with 9 bases fitting TRBD2. The V segment lost 4 bases and the J segment 2 bases; nucleotides outside the gene matches: 8. CDR3 length equals 16 residues. Germline V gene sequence: CDR1 SGDLS, CDR2 YYNGEE. CDR3 region: CASSTRVAGATDTQYF. The DNA for the CDR3 is TGTGCCAGCAGCACGAGGGTAGCGGGGGCCACAGATACGCAGTATTTT.

V and J are TRBV5-3 and TRBJ2-3, with 14 bases lining up with TRBD2. TRBV5-3 is designated an ORF whose function remains uncertain. The CDR3 spans 19 residues. V shed 4 bases and J 0 bases; nucleotides not matched to a gene: 10. The CDR3 is CARSVETGTSGSSTDTQYF. The CDR3 DNA reads TGTGCCAGAAGCGTTGAGACCGGGACTAGCGGGAGTAGCACAGATACGCAGTATTTT.

V gene TRBV7-2 combines with J gene TRBJ2-3, with 10 bases that match TRBD2. CDR3 size: 16 residues. CDR1 is SGHTA, CDR2 FQGNSA, per germline. Losses at the gene ends were 6 bases for V and 9 bases for J; bases not matched to a gene: 15. CDR3 nucleotides: TGTGCCAGCAGATGGGACGAAGCGGGAGGGCCGAGGACGCAGTATTTT. Its protein is CASRWDEAGGPRTQYF.

The chain is built from TRBV19 and TRBJ2-2; no definite D call. The CDR3 loop spans 15 amino acids. The V end lost 3 bases, the J end lost 0 bases, and 8 bases lay between the germline ends. Germline CDR1 reads LNHDA; CDR2 reads SQIVND (reference sequence). Written as DNA, the CDR3 is TGTGCCAGTAGTATCCAACCCACGAACACCGGGGAGCTGTTTTTT. It is translated as CASSIQPTNTGELFF.

The chain couples TRBV7-9 to TRBJ2-2; D possibly matches TRBD1 or TRBD2 (5 bases each). In germline, CDR1 is SEHNR, CDR2 FQNEAQ (reference sequence). The germline V and J ends were trimmed by 2 bases and 1 base, with 11 bases remaining between them. There are 16 residues in the CDR3. For the CDR3, the DNA is TGTGCCAGCAGCTTACCCGGGACCAGGAACACCGGGGAGCTGTTTTTT. Its protein product is CASSLPGTRNTGELFF.

As for this clone: The sample has other DNA sequences that encode this CDR3 too. The chain combines TRBV9 with TRBJ1-1, with D unresolved. The CDR3 totals 13 residues. V lost 0 bases and J 1 base, leaving 4 bases between the germline ends. Germline-derived CDR1 and CDR2 are SGDLS and YYNGEE. The CDR3: CASSVGTNTEAFF. Written as DNA, the CDR3 is TGTGCCAGCAGCGTAGGGACGAACACTGAAGCTTTCTTT.

The chain is built from TRBV7-6 and TRBJ2-7; the match to TRBD2 covers 9 bases. The CDR3 totals 14 residues. Germline loops: CDR1 SGHVS, CDR2 FNYEAQ. Trimming took 5 bases from V and 5 from J; bases not matched to a gene: 7. DNA of the CDR3: TGTGCCAGCAGCCTACTAGCGGGCGTTGACGAGCAGTACTTC. Residues: CASSLLAGVDEQYF. The full variable domain, completed using reference TRBV7-6 and TRBJ2-7, is GAGVSQSPRYKVTKRGQDVALRCDPISGHVSLYWYRQALGQGPEFLTYFNYEAQQDKSGLPNDRFSAERPEGSISTLTIQRTEQRDSAMYRCASSLLAGVDEQYFGPGTRLTVT.